One and the same sample provided the 27 T cell receptor beta chains below, sequenced in a study of preoperative IRX-2 immunotherapy in early breast cancer. Documented treatment: preoperative locoregional IRX-2 cytokine immunotherapy. Produced via immunoSEQ multiplex PCR; TCRdb's table is partial and in-frame only. This sample has approximately 38,000 clones, with roughly four fifths found just once. The sample in question was lymph node tissue, obtained after IRX-2 immunotherapy. All receptors derive from a human donor with breast cancer.

This chain joins TRBV7-5 and TRBJ1-3. TRBV7-5 is a known pseudogene. There are 14 residues in the CDR3. DNA of the CDR3: TGTGCCAGCAGCTTGTGGGAAGGCGGAAACACCATATATTTT. It specifies CASSLWEGGNTIYF.

The chain carries TRBV5-1 and TRBJ1-2; the D gene is possibly TRBD1 (5 bases). CDR3 length: 17 amino acids. The V gene's germline CDR1 is SGHRS and CDR2 YFSETQ. Trimming removed 2 bases at V and 5 bases at J, with 22 bases between. This chain's CDR3 is CASSFGGGALVSYGYTF. CDR3 in DNA: TGCGCCAGCAGCTTCGGGGGGGGAGCTCTGGTTTCGTATGGCTACACCTTC.

The rearrangement uses TRBV5-1 and TRBJ2-2; D is unresolved. The CDR3 is 15 amino acids. Per germline, CDR1 SGHRS and CDR2 YFSETQ. Trimming shortened V by 0 bases and J by 4 bases, and 10 bases separated the two germline ends. The CDR3 bases are TGCGCCAGCAGCTTGGACACCTCGGGCACCGGGGAGCTGTTTTTT. Its translation is CASSLDTSGTGELFF.

The V call is TRBV5-1, the J call TRBJ2-7; D not resolved. Germline assignment: CDR1 SGHRS and CDR2 YFSETQ. This CDR3 is 15 amino acids long. V dropped 0 bases and J dropped 1 base, with 11 bases sitting between them. The CDR3 sequence: CASSLGRPASYEQYF. In DNA, the CDR3 is TGCGCCAGCAGCTTGGGCCGCCCGGCGTCCTACGAGCAGTACTTC.

The chain combines TRBV6-8 with TRBJ1-1; 8 bases agree with TRBD1. The trim removed 6 bases at V and 4 bases at J, leaving 7 bases unmatched. The CDR3 is made up of 14 amino acids. Per the germline V gene, CDR1 is MNHGY and CDR2 is SAAAGT. The CDR3 sequence is CASSLQGVTTEAFF. As DNA, the CDR3 is TGTGCCAGCAGCCTACAGGGGGTTACCACTGAAGCTTTCTTT.

The V call is TRBV11-3, the J call TRBJ2-7; no clear D gene. Trimming left V 0 bases short and J 0 bases short, with 6 bases between. CDR3 length equals 14 residues. Germline V gene lookup returns CDR1 SGHNT and CDR2 YENEEA. As DNA, the CDR3 is TGTGCCAGCAGCTTAGATAGAGCCTCCTACGAGCAGTACTTC. Its translation is CASSLDRASYEQYF.

The chain employs TRBV6-8 and TRBJ2-6; perhaps TRBD2 as D (6 bases). Germline assignment: CDR1 MNHGY and CDR2 SAAAGT. The CDR3 is made up of 16 amino acids. Trimming removed 4 bases from V and 1 base from J, with 11 bases in between. The CDR3 spells CASSFGAGSGANVLTF. In DNA, the CDR3 is TGTGCCAGCAGTTTTGGGGCGGGGTCTGGGGCCAACGTCCTGACTTTC.

The rearrangement links TRBV1 to TRBJ1-1; the D segment call TRBD1 is taken from the table without a DNA check. TRBV1 is designated a pseudogene. The CDR3 contains 14 residues. CDR3 nucleotides: TGCGCCAGCAGCCAAGATCAGGGGTCGTTTGAAGCTTTCTTT. Its translation: CASSQDQGSFEAFF.

About this clone itself: At one boundary the junction diverges from the germline segment, which might be a read error. The chain couples TRBV7-6 to TRBJ2-3; 9 bases are shared with TRBD1. This CDR3 comprises 14 residues. The germline gives CDR1 SGHVS, CDR2 FNYEAQ. CDR3: CASSSGTGTDTQYF. In nucleotides, the CDR3 is TGTGCTAGCAGCTCGGGGACAGGGACAGATACGCAGTATTTT.

A few counts support this clone. The chain is built from TRBV6-8 and TRBJ2-4; D perhaps matches TRBD1 (5 bases). The V end lost 6 bases, the J end lost 2 bases, and 8 bases lay between the germline ends. Germline assignment: CDR1 MNHGY and CDR2 SAAAGT. The CDR3 runs 13 residues. The CDR3 DNA is TGTGCCAGCAGAGGGGCCTCCAAAAACATTCAGTACTTC. As protein: CASRGASKNIQYF.

This clone has more than one count but fewer than ten. The chain couples TRBV6-8 to TRBJ1-3; 9 bases agree with TRBD1. The V and J ends lost 3 bases and 4 bases, in that order; junction bases with no gene match: 4. From germline, CDR1 is MNHGY and CDR2 SAAAGT. The CDR3 is made up of 15 amino acids. CDR3 bases: TGTGCCAGCAGTTATTTGGGACAGGGAGGAAACACCATATATTTT. Translation gives CASSYLGQGGNTIYF.

This clone has only one observation. The chain links TRBV7-1 to TRBJ2-1, with TRBD2 identical over 9 bases. TRBV7-1 is an ORF, with its function uncertain. This CDR3 contains 15 residues. V lost 4 bases and J lost 8; bases outside the gene matches: 9. The CDR3 DNA reads TGTGCCAGCAGCTTAGGGGCTAGCGGGGTTGATGAGCAGTTCTTC. It encodes CASSLGASGVDEQFF.

J is TRBJ1-5 and V is TRBV23-1, with D possibly TRBD1 on 5 matching bases. TRBV23-1 is recorded as an ORF, its role being uncertain. CDR3 length: 16 residues. Trimming removed 6 bases from V and 0 bases from J, with 15 bases in between. CDR3 region: CASSQDHRISNQPQHF. The CDR3 region has the DNA TGCGCCAGCAGCCAAGATCACAGGATTAGCAATCAGCCCCAGCATTTT.

The chain is built from TRBV6-8 and TRBJ1-3; D not certain. Per the germline V gene, CDR1 is MNHGY and CDR2 is SAAAGT. The CDR3 spans 13 residues. V was pared by 6 bases and J by 4 bases, with 10 bases between. CDR3 in DNA: TGTGCCAGCAGGGGGATGGGAGGAAACACCATATATTTT. Its protein is CASRGMGGNTIYF.

The DNA for the CDR3 is TGCGCCAGCATGAGACCTGGATGGTCCTACAATGAGCAGTTCTTC. Translation gives CASMRPGWSYNEQFF. This sequence joins TRBV10-2 and TRBJ2-1; D is unclear. The CDR3 runs 15 residues. Germline lookup yields CDR1 WSHSY and CDR2 SAAADI. Between the trimmed V and J ends, which lost 7 bases and 1 base, there was a span of 14 bases.

V is TRBV5-1 and J is TRBJ2-1, with a possible D match to TRBD1 (6 bases). The CDR3 runs to 14 residues. The V and J ends lost 2 bases and 3 bases respectively, with 9 bases between them. The germline gives CDR1 SGHRS, CDR2 YFSETQ. This CDR3 reads CASSFGDIYNEQFF. The CDR3 DNA reads as TGCGCCAGCAGCTTTGGGGACATCTACAATGAGCAGTTCTTC.

This clone was picked up one time. V gene TRBV11-3 combines with J gene TRBJ1-4, with a possible D match to TRBD1 (6 bases). The CDR3 totals 14 residues. Germline V gives CDR1 SGHNT, CDR2 YENEEA. V dropped 1 base and J dropped 10 bases, with 13 bases sitting between them. The CDR3 loop reads CASSLGGGSGKLFF. CDR3 coding DNA: TGTGCCAGCAGCTTAGGAGGGGGGTCCGGAAAACTGTTTTTT. Supplemented by reference TRBV11-3 and TRBJ1-4, the full variable domain reads EAGVVQSPRYKIIEKKQPVAFWCNPISGHNTLYWYLQNLGQGPELLIRYENEEAVDDSQLPKDRFSAERLKGVDSTLKIQPAELGDSAVYLCASSLGGGSGKLFFGSGTQLSVL.

The chain joins TRBV18 to TRBJ2-2, with 8 bases lining up with TRBD1. Germline CDR1 KGHSH, CDR2 LQKENI. J lost 7 bases, V lost 4 bases, and 5 bases had no gene match. The CDR3 covers 14 residues. DNA of the CDR3: TGTGCCAGCTCACGCGTGGGACAGGACGGGGAGCTGTTTTTT. Protein sequence: CASSRVGQDGELFF.

The chain employs TRBV11-3 and TRBJ2-2; unclear D gene. The CDR3 is made up of 14 amino acids. CDR1 SGHNT and CDR2 YENEEA come from the germline V gene. V lost 4 bases and J lost 4, with 10 bases in between. CDR3 coding DNA: TGTGCCAGCAGCTCCATAAGTCCCACCGGGGAGCTGTTTTTT. Encoded protein: CASSSISPTGELFF.

The J gene is TRBJ2-7, the V gene TRBV6-8; 8 bases map to TRBD2. Trimming at V came to 10 bases and at J to 7 bases, leaving 12 bases not matched to a gene. CDR1 MNHGY and CDR2 SAAAGT come from the germline V gene. The CDR3 length is 13 residues. The CDR3, as DNA: TGTGCCATCACGTACGGGGGGGCGGGAGAGCAGTACTTC. It is translated as CAITYGGAGEQYF.

This chain uses TRBV11-3 with TRBJ2-7, with D possibly TRBD2 on 6 matching bases. This CDR3 contains 17 residues. Trimming removed 5 bases at V and 1 base at J, with 21 bases between. Germline loops: CDR1 SGHNT, CDR2 YENEEA. CDR3 region: CASSIMGVAAQSYEQYF. DNA of the CDR3: TGTGCCAGCAGCATTATGGGAGTAGCGGCGCAATCCTACGAGCAGTACTTC.

The rearrangement joins TRBV11-3 to TRBJ1-2; 10 bases are shared with TRBD1. This CDR3 contains 18 residues. With V trimmed by 5 bases and J by 6 bases, 18 bases remained unmatched. Germline V gene data show CDR1 as SGHNT and CDR2 as YENEEA. CDR3 loop: CASSPTSLRGQGKDGYTF. The CDR3 nucleotides read TGTGCCAGCAGCCCGACATCTCTACGGGGACAGGGGAAGGATGGCTACACCTTC.

The V and J genes are TRBV18 and TRBJ1-2; the D is unclear. From germline, CDR1 is KGHSH and CDR2 LQKENI. V lost 1 base and J 7 bases, leaving 13 bases between the germline ends. This CDR3 is built from 14 residues. CDR3 residues: CASSPLVKHIGYTF. The CDR3 nucleotides read TGTGCCAGCTCACCACTGGTTAAGCACATTGGCTACACCTTC. The full variable domain, with the rest looked up from reference TRBV18 and TRBJ1-2, is NAGVMQNPRHLVRRRGQEARLRCSPMKGHSHVYWYRQLPEEGLKFMVYLQKENIIDESGMPKERFSAEFPKEGPSILRIQQVVRGDSAAYFCASSPLVKHIGYTFGSGTRLTVV.

This clone has more than one count but fewer than ten. This chain links TRBV15 with TRBJ1-4; D is undetermined. Trimming removed 0 bases from V and 7 bases from J, with 12 bases in between. The CDR3 is 15 residues long. Germline CDR1 and CDR2: LNHNV and YYDKDF (reference sequence). CDR3 region: CATSRDPASGEKLFF. CDR3 in DNA: TGTGCCACCAGCAGAGATCCGGCCAGTGGTGAAAAACTGTTTTTT.

This rearrangement joins TRBV11-3 to TRBJ2-7; TRBD1 matches at 11 bases. V dropped 5 bases and J dropped 6; count of bases not matched to a gene: 9. CDR3 length: 15 residues. Germline V gene sequence: CDR1 SGHNT, CDR2 YENEEA. CDR3 loop: CASSTPGQGVGEQYF. The CDR3 bases are TGTGCCAGCAGCACACCGGGACAGGGGGTGGGCGAGCAGTACTTC.

V usage is TRBV19 and J usage is TRBJ1-2; unclear D gene. Deletions cut 3 bases from V and 7 bases from J, with 12 bases between. The germline gives CDR1 LNHDA, CDR2 SQIVND (reference sequence). This CDR3 comprises 13 residues. This CDR3 reads CASSISGVGGYTF. Written as DNA, the CDR3 is TGTGCCAGTAGTATCTCCGGGGTTGGTGGCTACACCTTC.

This clone has just one count. The V and J genes are TRBV1 and TRBJ2-1; the DNA was not used to check the table's D call, TRBD2. TRBV1 is deemed a pseudogene. The CDR3 loop spans 15 amino acids. CDR3 sequence: CASSLLTSGGNEQFF. The CDR3 DNA follows: TGCGCCAGCAGCCTTCTGACTAGCGGGGGAAATGAGCAGTTCTTC.